This T cell receptor (beta chain) was obtained from a study of T cell responses to AZD1222 COVID-19 vaccine. Study-wide context: The analysis combined second doses at about 4 or about 12 weeks. Study-wide points: White British people made up most donors, females outnumbered males, and clonal diversity was possibly underestimated.

Assay: immunoSEQ multiplex PCR; the TCRdb copy retains only in-frame clones and omits some. Of 120,000 or so clones in the sample, 70% to 90% are singletons; the top ten hold approximately 27%. Of note for this clone: Its antigen is still unknown.

The germline gives CDR1 SGHTA, CDR2 FQGTGA. The CDR3 totals 15 residues. The germline V and J ends were trimmed by 0 bases and 4 bases, with 12 bases remaining between them. The source of this sequence is an adult in good health. Sequences were derived from peripheral blood, sampled on day 0 of AZD1222 vaccination. This chain links TRBV7-3 with TRBJ1-2, with D perhaps TRBD1 (5 bases). CDR3 nucleotides: TGTGCCAGCAGCTTAACGGGGGGAGCTGGCTATGGCTACACCTTC. Protein: CASSLTGGAGYGYTF.